This TCR beta chain was identified in a study of blood T cell repertoires in COVID-19. Study-wide context: COVID-19 samples from acute and convalescent phases originated in the United States, Italy and Spain. Sample material is recorded as cDNA or gDNA derived from T cells, B-cell-depleted T cells, or PBMCs.

Original analysis: Reference gene primer amplification gave nucleated cell count estimates. Profiled with immunoSEQ multiplex PCR; TCRdb holds only in-frame clones, not every one. The D gene and trimming were derived from the DNA, and the V and J assignments and clone size from that table. This sample carries about 90,000 clones, roughly nine tenths of them seen once, and the ten largest clones take about 1.8%. J gave up 5 bases and V 4 bases, and 5 bases lay outside the gene matches. There are 15 residues in the CDR3. The germline CDR1 and CDR2 sequences are SGDLS and YYNGEE. This clonotype was sampled from a human donor with active COVID-19. The donor label of this sample is uncertain. The gene calls are TRBV9 and TRBJ2-3, with TRBD2 identical over 12 bases. The material sequenced was peripheral blood. Here the CDR3 reads CASSPLAGGGDTQYF. CDR3 nucleotides: TGTGCCAGCAGCCCCCTAGCGGGGGGGGGAGATACGCAGTATTTT. Variable domain in full (rest from reference TRBV9 and TRBJ2-3): DSGVTQTPKHLITATGQRVTLRCSPRSGDLSVYWYQQSLDQGLQFLIQYYNGEERAKGNILERFSAQQFPDLHSELNLSSLELGDSALYFCASSPLAGGGDTQYFGPGTRLTVL.